The entry below gives a single T cell receptor (beta chain) sequence along with its context. Its antigen is currently not known. No much larger clone is present one base from it, and per-base qualities are unavailable. Via the germline V gene, CDR1 is KGHSH and CDR2 LQKENI. The CDR3 runs 16 residues from the cysteine to the phenylalanine. Just the 48-base CDR3 DNA is kept, in frame starting at base 1. Here V drops 3 bases and J drops 4 bases, and the junction holds 10 bases not matched to any gene. Per the publication, the time point label means: after dendritic cell vaccination, including at tumor progression/relapse. Patients were selected for having adequate residual fresh-frozen tumor tissue and more than two years of available survival data. Molecular status otherwise varied across the glioblastoma patients, but none of them carried an isocitrate dehydrogenase mutation. PBMC collection took place before vaccination, two weeks after the third vaccination, and at tumor progression if progression occurred. Genomic DNA was extracted with the Qiagen DNeasy Blood extraction Kit.

The data belong to a study of glioma-infiltrating T cells after dendritic cell vaccination (dated by TCRdb to the mid-2010s). For the wider study: The cohort included some 15 glioblastoma patients drawn from Phase I and II dendritic cell vaccination trials, of whom 9 were newly diagnosed and 6 had recurrent disease. Patients received autologous tumor lysate-pulsed dendritic cell vaccination between 2003 and 2012. The vaccine was prepared from monocyte-derived dendritic cells that were cultured for seven days with IL-4 and GM-CSF and then pulsed overnight with autologous tumor lysate. Patients received three intradermal dendritic cell vaccine injections at biweekly intervals in the arm below the axilla. In glioblastoma patients vaccinated with dendritic cells, deep sequencing of TCR beta CDR3 regions served to measure the amount of tumor-infiltrating lymphocytes and to compare repertoires between tumor and blood. TCR sequencing metrics, including TIL content and tumor-blood repertoire overlap, were correlated with survival after dendritic cell vaccination.

Results the study describes overall, beyond this receptor: The three-group TCR overlap response model was characterized as speculative, and prospective validation of the model was stated to be required. Longer time to progression and overall survival after dendritic cell vaccination were predicted by higher estimated pretreatment TIL content. The cohort was small and heterogeneous, few patients had complete blood and tumor sets, and even fewer had initial-recurrent tumor pairs. No direct relationship between TCR clonality and survival was found, suggesting a diverse polyclonal response may matter.

TCRB CDR3 regions were amplified from 1.5 to 2.5 ug genomic DNA, or all available DNA if less, using the immunoSEQ assay. Multiplex PCR used 60 forward primers for TCR V beta segments and 13 reverse primers for J beta segments. To estimate the number of reads per starting template, synthetic control templates were added to each sample at limiting dilution. Sequencing produced 87 bp reads on the Illumina HiSeq System. On the authors' methods: PCR and sequencing errors were removed by a nearest neighbor algorithm that merged closely related sequences. TCR overlap was measured as the percentage of unique tumor TCR beta sequences also present in the same patient's peripheral blood. Not all clones reach the TCRdb copy of this immuneACCESS table, which keeps in-frame sequences only. Checked studies attribute under half of the gap to unresolved V genes and leave the rest unexplained. Clone size and V and J calls were adopted from that table, with D and trimming inferred from the DNA. The sample contains around 60,000 clones, 86% of them found a single time. 11% of the sample comes from the top ten.

The sequenced sample was blood, obtained after dendritic cell vaccination. The TCR originated in a human donor with glioblastoma. The V and J genes are TRBV18 and TRBJ2-3, with 7 middle bases fitting TRBD1. The bases read TGTGCCAGCTCACCGGTGGGACAGTCGGGGCCAGATACGCAGTATTTT. This encodes CASSPVGQSGPDTQYF.